This passage covers 21 T cell receptor beta chains from one sample sequenced in a study of T-cell reconstitution after alpha-beta-depleted transplantation in children. Study-level points and caveats: Counts and diversity of T cells one year after transplant came mostly from newly produced T cells.

This sample's TCRbeta library carried unique molecular identifier barcodes. TCRdb independently ran MiXCR on the PCR reads; one entry per CDR3 protein. This sample has 250,000 to 300,000 distinct CDR3 sequences, with almost 8% found just once. Their antigens are not known. Sample: peripheral blood, taken 360 days after TCRalphabeta/CD19-depleted stem cell transplant. All receptors come from a female patient aged 2-10 years who had a stem cell transplant for Fanconi anemia, so the T cells may come from the graft donor.

This clonotype has a count of ten or more. This chain joins TRBV18 and TRBJ2-5; D is perhaps TRBD1 (6 bases). The CDR3 is 15 residues long. V was trimmed by 3 bases and J by 3 bases, leaving 14 bases between them. In germline, CDR1 is KGHSH, CDR2 LQKENI. The CDR3 region has the DNA TGTGCCAGCTCACCCCGAGGGGGACCAGAAGAGACCCAGTACTTC. Translated: CASSPRGGPEETQYF.

V usage is TRBV4-1 and J usage is TRBJ1-1; D not resolved. With 0 bases removed from V and 0 bases from J, the gap between germline ends came to 17 bases. The CDR3 is 18 amino acids. Germline V gives CDR1 MGHRA, CDR2 YSYEKL. CDR3 DNA sequence: TGCGCCAGCAGCCAAGAGGTCATTTTGGAGCTCTTGAACACTGAAGCTTTCTTT. Protein sequence: CASSQEVILELLNTEAFF.

The CDR3 here is CSARPRGPSDYEQYF. The CDR3 nucleotides are TGCAGTGCTAGACCGAGGGGACCCTCTGACTACGAGCAGTACTTC. This chain uses TRBV20-1 with TRBJ2-7; D assignment may be TRBD1 or TRBD2 (5 bases each). The V and J ends lost 2 bases and 3 bases respectively, with 17 bases between them. Per the germline V gene, CDR1 is DFQATT and CDR2 is SNEGSKA (reference sequence). This CDR3 comprises 15 residues.

This clonotype was seen many times. The genes are TRBV15 and TRBJ1-1, with 8 nucleotides matching TRBD1. V shed 0 bases, J shed 7 bases, and the junction held 7 bases outside the gene matches. CDR1 is LNHNV and CDR2 is YYDKDF in the germline V gene (reference sequence). This CDR3 region has 15 residues. The CDR3 sequence is CATSREIAGGGEAFF. DNA of the CDR3: TGTGCCACCAGCAGAGAAATAGCAGGGGGCGGTGAAGCTTTCTTT.

This clonotype was detected many times. The V call is TRBV29-1, the J call TRBJ1-2; D unresolved. Trimming shortened V by 7 bases and J by 3 bases, and 15 bases separated the two germline ends. Germline V gives CDR1 SQVTM, CDR2 ANQGSEA. There are 13 residues in the CDR3. The CDR3 DNA reads as TGCAGCGCTACGGGAGGTGAGGACTATGGCTACACCTTC. It codes for CSATGGEDYGYTF.

This clonotype was counted only a few times. This chain connects TRBV11-2 to TRBJ2-1; 9 positions agree with TRBD2. This CDR3 is 16 amino acids long. The germline CDR1 and CDR2 sequences are SGHAT and FQNNGV. Germline trimming cut 0 bases from V and 6 bases from J; bases unmatched to any gene: 6. CDR3 amino acids: CASSLEKLAGLNEQFF. The CDR3 DNA is TGTGCCAGCAGCTTAGAAAAACTAGCGGGCCTCAATGAGCAGTTCTTC.

This clonotype was found a few times. The V gene is TRBV4-2, the J gene TRBJ1-1; 9 nucleotides agree with TRBD1. The length of the CDR3 is 17 residues. Germline V CDR1 and CDR2: LGHNA, YNFKEQ. The ends lost 0 bases at V and 2 bases at J; junction bases unmatched: 7. CDR3 nucleotides: TGTGCCAGCAGCCAAGATCAAGGACAGGGGCTCAACACTGAAGCTTTCTTT. Its translation: CASSQDQGQGLNTEAFF.

This clonotype was detected a few times. The chain is built from TRBV14 and TRBJ1-1, with D uncertain. Trimming shortened V by 8 bases and J by 4 bases, and 26 bases separated the two germline ends. This CDR3 has 17 amino acids. The V gene's germline CDR1 is SGHDN and CDR2 FVKESK. CDR3: CASCDGRLGGLSTEAFF. The CDR3 DNA sequence: TGTGCCAGCTGCGATGGAAGGCTTGGAGGATTGTCCACTGAAGCTTTCTTT.

In its sample, this clonotype was seen many times. The rearrangement uses TRBV10-3 and TRBJ1-1; D is perhaps TRBD1 (5 bases). The V gene lost 4 bases and the J gene lost 1 base, with 7 bases spanning the gap. Germline V gene data show CDR1 as ENHRY and CDR2 as SYGVKD. This CDR3 has 13 amino acids. Here the CDR3 reads CAISGQGNTEAFF. The CDR3 DNA follows: TGTGCCATCAGTGGTCAGGGGAACACTGAAGCTTTCTTT.

This rearrangement joins TRBV9 to TRBJ1-4; tentative D call: TRBD1 (6 bases). Trimming took off 0 bases at V and 7 bases at J, with 13 bases between the two ends. The CDR3 is 15 residues long. CDR1 is SGDLS and CDR2 is YYNGEE in the germline V gene. CDR3 nucleotides: TGTGCCAGCAGCGTAGCTGGGACAAGAGGTGAAAAACTGTTTTTT. Protein: CASSVAGTRGEKLFF. The variable domain in full, with the rest retrieved from reference TRBV9 and TRBJ1-4, is DSGVTQTPKHLITATGQRVTLRCSPRSGDLSVYWYQQSLDQGLQFLIQYYNGEERAKGNILERFSAQQFPDLHSELNLSSLELGDSALYFCASSVAGTRGEKLFFGSGTQLSVL.

With regard to this clonotype: As the CDR3 is not closed by the conserved phenylalanine or tryptophan, this likely results from a read error. CDR3 amino acids: CAISRQGGVHNEQFY. The CDR3 DNA reads TGTGCCATCAGTCGACAGGGGGGTGTCCACAATGAGCAGTTCTAC. The chain links TRBV10-3 to TRBJ2-1; 9 nucleotides agree with TRBD1. Germline CDR1 ENHRY, CDR2 SYGVKD. Germline trimming cut 5 bases from V and 5 bases from J; bases unmatched to any gene: 7. The CDR3 is 15 residues long.

This clonotype showed up just a few times. This chain uses TRBV3-1 with TRBJ2-1; perhaps TRBD1 as D (6 bases). Germline values: CDR1 LGHDT, CDR2 YNNKEL (reference sequence). The V end lost 3 bases, the J end lost 0 bases, and 21 bases lay between the germline ends. This CDR3 spans 19 amino acids. CDR3 loop: CASSQFPIRDTGSYNEQFF. The CDR3, as DNA: TGTGCCAGCAGCCAGTTCCCCATCCGGGACACAGGCTCCTACAATGAGCAGTTCTTC.

This clonotype was recorded many times. V usage is TRBV12-3 or TRBV12-4 and J usage is TRBJ1-6; D might be TRBD1 (5 bases). Trimming removed 7 bases from V and 6 bases from J, with 13 bases in between. The CDR3 extends over 14 amino acids. The CDR3 DNA is TGTGCCAGCACGCCTACAGGTTCTAATTCACCCCTCCACTTT. Its translation: CASTPTGSNSPLHF.

V is TRBV12-2 and J is TRBJ2-1; TRBD1, the D gene given by the table, was not confirmed from the DNA. TRBV12-2 is recorded as a pseudogene. There are 15 residues in the CDR3. CDR3 nucleotides: TGTGCAAGTCGCTTCGGGGGCCATTCCAGGAATGAGCAGTTCTTC. It is translated as CASRFGGHSRNEQFF.

This clonotype occurred a few times. CDR3 bases: TGTGCCAGCAGCCAGACACAGGGATTTAACTATGGCTACACCTTC. This encodes CASSQTQGFNYGYTF. V usage is TRBV12-3 or TRBV12-4 and J usage is TRBJ1-2, with TRBD1 as a possible D gene (6 bases). The CDR3 consists of 15 residues. Trimming pared 6 bases from V and 1 base from J, leaving 15 bases between.

The table lists this clonotype with many counts. The gene calls are TRBV12-3 or TRBV12-4 and TRBJ2-1, with a possible D match to TRBD2 (7 bases). V was clipped by 8 bases and J by 8 bases, with 25 bases between them. The CDR3 has 16 residues. The chain's CDR3 is CASCPGGRVHLYEQFF. The CDR3 coding sequence is TGTGCCAGCTGTCCGGGGGGCAGAGTTCACCTGTATGAGCAGTTCTTC.

This clonotype has a count of ten or more. The rearrangement links TRBV20-1 to TRBJ1-1; D uncertain. The CDR3 length is 13 residues. Germline V lookup: CDR1 DFQATT, CDR2 SNEGSKA (reference sequence). The V gene lost 5 bases and the J gene lost 0 bases, with 10 bases spanning the gap. This CDR3 is CSAPRPVNTEAFF. CDR3 DNA: TGCAGTGCTCCTCGGCCGGTGAACACTGAAGCTTTCTTT.

This clonotype was seen many times. Here the CDR3 reads CSATRPGQGMLQSLNYGYTF. CDR3 DNA sequence: TGCAGCGCCACCAGACCCGGACAGGGAATGCTACAGTCCCTTAACTATGGCTACACCTTC. V is TRBV29-1 and J is TRBJ1-2; 8 positions match TRBD1. Trimming cost V 7 bases and J 1 base; bases outside gene matches: 26. Germline V gives CDR1 SQVTM, CDR2 ANQGSEA. CDR3 length: 20 amino acids.

This clonotype has a count of ten or more. J is TRBJ1-1 and V is TRBV5-1; 8 nucleotides match TRBD1. After removal of 2 bases from V and 1 base from J, the junction contained 4 bases not matched to a gene. Per the germline V gene, CDR1 is SGHRS and CDR2 is YFSETQ. The CDR3 loop spans 15 amino acids. CDR3 sequence (DNA): TGCGCCAGCAGCTTCGACAGGGGTTGGAACACTGAAGCTTTCTTT. As protein: CASSFDRGWNTEAFF.

The chain uses TRBV3-1 and TRBJ1-1; TRBD1 aligns across 10 bases. Germline V gene lookup returns CDR1 LGHDT and CDR2 YNNKEL (reference sequence). This CDR3 spans 17 amino acids. The ends lost 4 bases at V and 5 bases at J; junction bases unmatched: 13. The CDR3 DNA reads as TGTGCCAGCAGCCTGAGACAGGGGGCAACGCTGTGGACTGAAGCTTTCTTT. It yields the protein CASSLRQGATLWTEAFF. The full variable domain, completed using reference TRBV3-1 and TRBJ1-1, is DTAVSQTPKYLVTQMGNDKSIKCEQNLGHDTMYWYKQDSKKFLKIMFSYNNKELIINETVPNRFSPKSPDKAHLNLHINSLELGDSAVYFCASSLRQGATLWTEAFFGQGTRLTVV.

This clonotype was recorded many times. The rearrangement uses TRBV28 and TRBJ2-3; 11 bases are a match to TRBD1. Trimming at V came to 4 bases and at J to 5 bases, leaving 5 bases not matched to a gene. CDR1 and CDR2 from the germline V gene are MDHEN and SYDVKM. The CDR3 extends over 15 amino acids. CDR3 residues: CASSWDRGSLDTQYF. The CDR3 DNA reads as TGTGCCAGCAGTTGGGACAGGGGGTCCCTAGATACGCAGTATTTT.